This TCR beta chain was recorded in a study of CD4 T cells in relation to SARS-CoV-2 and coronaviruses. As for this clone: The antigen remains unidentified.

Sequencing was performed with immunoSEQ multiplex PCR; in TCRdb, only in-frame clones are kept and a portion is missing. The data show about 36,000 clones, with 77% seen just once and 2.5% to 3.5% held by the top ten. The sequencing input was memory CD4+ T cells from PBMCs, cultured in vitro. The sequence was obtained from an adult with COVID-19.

CDR3 region: CAISESIERGFTDTQYF. In nucleotides, the CDR3 is TGTGCCATCAGTGAGTCTATAGAGCGGGGTTTCACAGATACGCAGTATTTT. This chain connects TRBV10-3 to TRBJ2-3, with TRBD2 identical over 7 bases. This CDR3 is built from 17 residues. V was clipped by 0 bases and J by 2 bases; unmatched bases: 8. The germline V gene has CDR1 ENHRY and CDR2 SYGVKD.